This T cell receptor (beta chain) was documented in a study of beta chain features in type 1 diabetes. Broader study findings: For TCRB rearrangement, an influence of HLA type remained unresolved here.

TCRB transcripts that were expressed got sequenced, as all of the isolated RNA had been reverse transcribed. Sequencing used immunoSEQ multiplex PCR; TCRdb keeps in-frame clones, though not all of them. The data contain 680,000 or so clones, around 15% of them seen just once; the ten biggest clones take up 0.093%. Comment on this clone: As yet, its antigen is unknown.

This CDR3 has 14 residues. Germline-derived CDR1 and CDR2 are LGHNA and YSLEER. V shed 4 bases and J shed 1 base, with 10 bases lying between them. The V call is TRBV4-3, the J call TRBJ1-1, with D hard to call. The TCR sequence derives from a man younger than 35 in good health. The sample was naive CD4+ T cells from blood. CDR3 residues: CASSRTHRNTEAFF. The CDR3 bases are TGCGCCAGCAGCCGTACACATCGGAACACTGAAGCTTTCTTT.